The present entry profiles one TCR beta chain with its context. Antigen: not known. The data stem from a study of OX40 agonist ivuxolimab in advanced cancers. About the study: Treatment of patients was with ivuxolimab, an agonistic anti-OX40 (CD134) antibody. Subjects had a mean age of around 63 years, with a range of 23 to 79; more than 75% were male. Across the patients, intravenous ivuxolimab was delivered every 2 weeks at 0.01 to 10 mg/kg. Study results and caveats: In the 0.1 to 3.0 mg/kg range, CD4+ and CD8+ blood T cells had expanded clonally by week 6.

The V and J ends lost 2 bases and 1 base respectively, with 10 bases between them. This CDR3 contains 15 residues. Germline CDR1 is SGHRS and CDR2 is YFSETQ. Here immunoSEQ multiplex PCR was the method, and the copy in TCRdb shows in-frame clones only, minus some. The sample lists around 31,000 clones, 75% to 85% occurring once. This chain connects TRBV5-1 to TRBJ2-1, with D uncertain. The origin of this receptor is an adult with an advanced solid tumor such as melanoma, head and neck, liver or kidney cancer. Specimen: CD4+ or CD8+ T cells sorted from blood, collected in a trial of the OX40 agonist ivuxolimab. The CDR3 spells CASSFASLSYNEQFF. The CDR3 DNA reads TGCGCCAGCAGCTTCGCCTCACTATCCTACAATGAGCAGTTCTTC. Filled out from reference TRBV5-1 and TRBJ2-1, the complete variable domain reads KAGVTQTPRYLIKTRGQQVTLSCSPISGHRSVSWYQQTPGQGLQFLFEYFSETQRNKGNFPGRFSGRQFSNSRSEMNVSTLELGDSALYLCASSFASLSYNEQFFGPGTRLTVL.